This T cell receptor (beta chain) was recorded in a study of shared clonotypes between healthy human individuals. In replicate PCRs of sorted subsets, about 220 ng DNA, approximately 30,000 T cell genomes, was used. Sequenced by immunoSEQ multiplex PCR; TCRdb stores in-frame clones only, minus some. The top ten clones hold less than 0.12% of a sample with around 610,000 clones, approximately 96% of them seen once. Trimming took 0 bases from V and 5 from J, leaving 16 bases between them. The CDR3 totals 16 residues. The germline V gene encodes CDR1 MGHRA and CDR2 YSYEKL. Notes on this clone: What it recognizes is unknown.

Naive CD8 populations comprised CD45RO-negative cells positively selected for CCR7, excluding terminally differentiated effector memory CD45RA+ cells. Study-level findings and limits: Non-shared clonotypes displayed generation probabilities falling below those of clonotypes present in all four donors.

The TCR comes from a woman between 25 and 40 years old in good health. The gene calls are TRBV4-1 and TRBJ1-1; unclear D gene. The sequenced sample was naive CD8+ T cells sorted from blood. As DNA, the CDR3 is TGCGCCAGCAGCCAAGACTCCGCGGGGAGGGAGACTGAAGCTTTCTTT. Translated: CASSQDSAGRETEAFF.